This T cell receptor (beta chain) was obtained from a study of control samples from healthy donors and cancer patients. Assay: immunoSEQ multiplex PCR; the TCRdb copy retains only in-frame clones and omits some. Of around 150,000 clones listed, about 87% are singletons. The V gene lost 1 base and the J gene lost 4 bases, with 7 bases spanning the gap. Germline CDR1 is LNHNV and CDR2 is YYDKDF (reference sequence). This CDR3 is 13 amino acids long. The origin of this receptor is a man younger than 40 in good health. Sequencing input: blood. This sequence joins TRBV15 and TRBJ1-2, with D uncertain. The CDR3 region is CATSRGGTYGYTF. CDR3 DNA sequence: TGTGCCACCAGCAGAGGAGGAACCTATGGCTACACCTTC. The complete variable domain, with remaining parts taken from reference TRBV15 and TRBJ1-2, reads DAMVIQNPRYQVTQFGKPVTLSCSQTLNHNVMYWYQQKSSQAPKLLFHYYDKDFNNEADTPDNFQSRRPNTSFCFLDIRSPGLGDTAMYLCATSRGGTYGYTFGSGTRLTVV.